This passage covers 13 T cell receptor beta chains from one sample sequenced in a study of cytomegalovirus exposure and HLA in healthy donors. In the PCR, 60 Vbeta and 13 Jbeta primers were used. Only in-frame clones appear in the TCRdb table, and some are missing; sequencing was by immunoSEQ multiplex PCR. The sample lists approximately 130,000 clones; around 75% were seen once. Sequencing was performed on PBMCs. The receptors were sampled from a man aged 25-45 years in good health and CMV-seronegative.

This chain uses TRBV5-1 with TRBJ2-1, with a weak D call TRBD2 (5 bases). Trimming removed 2 bases at V and 7 bases at J, with 16 bases between. Germline-derived CDR1 and CDR2 are SGHRS and YFSETQ. This CDR3 is 15 amino acids long. CDR3 protein: CASSFGLAVRNEQFF. CDR3 nucleotides: TGCGCCAGCAGCTTCGGGCTAGCCGTGAGAAATGAGCAGTTCTTC.

This rearrangement joins TRBV6-1 to TRBJ1-5, with a tentative D call TRBD1 (6 bases). The V end lost 8 bases, the J end lost 0 bases, and 14 bases lay between the germline ends. The germline V gene encodes CDR1 MNHNS and CDR2 SASEGT. The CDR3 totals 15 residues. The CDR3 reads CASGGRQYSNQPQHF. The CDR3 coding sequence is TGTGCCAGCGGGGGCAGACAGTATAGCAATCAGCCCCAGCATTTT.

The chain carries TRBV9 and TRBJ1-1; D uncertain. The V gene's germline CDR1 is SGDLS and CDR2 YYNGEE. The CDR3 totals 14 residues. V was pared by 0 bases and J by 3 bases, with 9 bases between. CDR3 protein: CASSVVTRDTEAFF. CDR3 nucleotide sequence: TGTGCCAGCAGCGTAGTAACTCGGGACACTGAAGCTTTCTTT. Combining the CDR3 with reference TRBV9 and TRBJ1-1 gives the whole variable domain DSGVTQTPKHLITATGQRVTLRCSPRSGDLSVYWYQQSLDQGLQFLIQYYNGEERAKGNILERFSAQQFPDLHSELNLSSLELGDSALYFCASSVVTRDTEAFFGQGTRLTVV.

This chain links TRBV11-2 with TRBJ1-2, with D perhaps TRBD1 (5 bases). CDR1 and CDR2 from the germline V gene are SGHAT and FQNNGV. CDR3 size: 16 residues. The ends were cut back, 6 bases at V and 5 bases at J, with 22 bases in the middle. The CDR3 region has the DNA TGTGCCAGCAGACATCGACGGGACGGAGGGACTTATGGCTACACCTTC. It translates to CASRHRRDGGTYGYTF.

Only a few counts were recorded for this clone. Germline and junction disagree at one end, which may indicate a read error. J is TRBJ2-7 and V is TRBV5-8; 12 bases match TRBD2. Germline-derived CDR1 and CDR2 are SGHTS and YDEGEE. This CDR3 spans 12 amino acids. The CDR3 DNA reads as TGTGCCAGCAGCTTGGGACTAGCGGGAGAAAACTTC. This encodes CASSLGLAGENF.

This clone was seen a handful of times. The chain uses TRBV4-3 and TRBJ2-5; D unclear. Germline V gene sequence: CDR1 LGHNA, CDR2 YSLEER. The CDR3 covers 13 residues. Between the trimmed V and J ends, which lost 0 bases and 3 bases, there was a span of 5 bases. The DNA for the CDR3 is TGCGCCAGCAGCCAAGATTATGAAGAGACCCAGTACTTC. Translation: CASSQDYEETQYF.

The chain combines TRBV20-1 with TRBJ1-2; TRBD1 is a possible D gene (6 bases). V was trimmed by 6 bases and J by 10 bases, leaving 15 bases between them. The CDR3 is made up of 11 amino acids. Germline V lookup: CDR1 DFQATT, CDR2 SNEGSKA (reference sequence). CDR3 amino acids: CSAPLGHTYTF. In DNA form, the CDR3 reads TGCAGTGCCCCGCTGGGACACACCTACACCTTC.

The chain employs TRBV30 and TRBJ2-3; perhaps TRBD2 as D (5 bases). The CDR3 extends over 14 amino acids. Trimming took off 6 bases at V and 0 bases at J, with 13 bases between the two ends. Germline loops: CDR1 GTSNPN, CDR2 SVGIG (reference sequence). The CDR3 nucleotides read TGTGCCTGCCGAGGACTTCAAAGCACAGATACGCAGTATTTT. Translated, it gives CACRGLQSTDTQYF.

The chain couples TRBV6-5 to TRBJ1-1; D is ambiguous. CDR3 length equals 12 residues. Germline-derived CDR1 and CDR2 are MNHEY and SVGAGI. The germline V and J ends were trimmed by 5 bases and 8 bases, with 12 bases remaining between them. CDR3 nucleotides: TGTGCCAGCAGTCAACCGGGAGGAGAAGCTTTCTTT. This codes for CASSQPGGEAFF.

This clone was seen only a few times. The chain links TRBV5-1 to TRBJ2-5; 13 bases match TRBD2. Germline V gene lookup returns CDR1 SGHRS and CDR2 YFSETQ. V dropped 2 bases and J dropped 1; count of bases not matched to a gene: 2. The CDR3 is 16 amino acids. CDR3 sequence reads: CASSFGTSGAQETQYF. For the CDR3, the DNA is TGCGCCAGCAGCTTCGGGACTAGCGGGGCCCAAGAGACCCAGTACTTC.

Only one count was recorded for this clone. The chain has TRBV7-9 and TRBJ2-3, with 8 nucleotides matching TRBD1. This CDR3 region has 14 residues. Trimming cost V 3 bases and J 5 bases; bases outside gene matches: 4. The germline V gene encodes CDR1 SEHNR and CDR2 FQNEAQ (reference sequence). The CDR3 loop is CASSLGQAGDTQYF. CDR3 nucleotides: TGTGCCAGCAGCTTGGGACAGGCCGGAGATACGCAGTATTTT. Full variable domain (missing parts from reference TRBV7-9 and TRBJ2-3): DTGVSQNPRHKITKRGQNVTFRCDPISEHNRLYWYRQTLGQGPEFLTYFQNEAQLEKSRLLSDRFSAERPKGSFSTLEIQRTEQGDSAMYLCASSLGQAGDTQYFGPGTRLTVL.

The chain uses TRBV5-4 and TRBJ2-7; D remains ambiguous. The CDR3 consists of 13 residues. Germline V gives CDR1 SGHNT, CDR2 YYREEE (reference sequence). V was clipped by 0 bases and J by 0 bases, with 4 bases between them. The DNA for the CDR3 is TGTGCCAGCAGCTTGGGCAGCTCCTACGAGCAGTACTTC. Encoded protein: CASSLGSSYEQYF.

The chain uses TRBV6-5 and TRBJ1-6; D is possibly TRBD1 (6 bases). The CDR3 consists of 14 residues. V lost 5 bases and J lost 9, with 14 bases in between. Germline V gene lookup returns CDR1 MNHEY and CDR2 SVGAGI. The CDR3 bases are TGTGCCAGCAGTCAGGGGTACCTTAGTTCACCCCTCCACTTT. As protein: CASSQGYLSSPLHF.